This T cell receptor (beta chain) was identified in a study of T cell responses to AZD1222 COVID-19 vaccine. Looked up from germline, CDR1 is MNHEY and CDR2 is SMNVEV (reference sequence). Between the trimmed V and J ends, which lost 5 bases and 4 bases, there was a span of 18 bases. The CDR3 runs to 15 residues. The study, taken as a whole, reports: Once two AZD1222 doses were given, Spike-specific TCR breadth and depth went up.

TCRdb's copy holds only in-frame clones and misses some; the assay was immunoSEQ multiplex PCR. The sample records roughly 99,000 clones, about nine tenths being singletons. As for this clone: What it recognizes is unknown.

This chain links TRBV27 with TRBJ2-7; the D gene is possibly TRBD1 (6 bases). The material was peripheral blood, obtained on day 0 of AZD1222 vaccination. The TCR originated in an adult in good health. This chain's CDR3 is CASSISGTSPYEQYF. CDR3 sequence (DNA): TGTGCCAGCAGTATCTCCGGGACAAGCCCTTACGAGCAGTACTTC.